This T cell receptor beta chain is drawn from a study of control samples from healthy donors and cancer patients. The CDR3 has 15 residues. Germline CDR1 and CDR2: SGDLS and YYNGEE. V gave up 0 bases and J gave up 5 bases, with 14 bases separating them. Here immunoSEQ multiplex PCR was the method, and the copy in TCRdb shows in-frame clones only, minus some. The sample yields approximately 87,000 clones, 93% seen once. The sequenced sample consisted of PBMCs. This chain connects TRBV9 to TRBJ2-5; D is unclear. The source is a woman aged 35 to 49 with lung cancer. The CDR3 bases are TGTGCCAGCAGCGTAGACGGCAGCCCTAAGGAGACCCAGTACTTC. It translates to CASSVDGSPKETQYF.